This T cell receptor (beta chain) originates from a study of long-term antiretroviral therapy in people with HIV. Study outcomes and limitations: All time points showed a repertoire dominated by clones expanded before ART.

About this clone itself: Its matching antigen is unknown.

Germline lookup yields CDR1 SGHVS and CDR2 FQNEAQ. There are 16 residues in the CDR3. With 5 bases clipped from V and 2 bases from J, the junction kept 5 bases outside the gene matches. Assay version v3.0 of immunoSEQ was used, and it was run at survey level. Sequencing used immunoSEQ multiplex PCR; TCRdb keeps in-frame clones, though not all of them. The table shows 20,000 to 25,000 clones, with 81% occurring only once. This chain joins TRBV7-8 and TRBJ2-1, with TRBD2 identical over 11 bases. Sequencing used unsorted PBMCs, obtained 0.1 years before starting antiretroviral therapy. This clonotype originated in a man aged 35-49 years with HIV. For the CDR3, the DNA is TGTGCCAGCAGCCTTAGCGGGGGGGGCGCCTACAATGAGCAGTTCTTC. Its translation: CASSLSGGGAYNEQFF.